The following is a TCR beta chain sequence with its context. The junction shows a germline mismatch at one end, possibly a read error. Per the germline V gene, CDR1 is LGHNA and CDR2 is YNFKEQ. The CDR3 contains 15 residues. This sample is part of a study of blood T cells in healthy people across ages. Combining a sample-barcoded 5' primer with a J-beta primer mix, a second PCR ran for roughly 7 to 12 cycles. One entry per CDR3 protein results from TCRdb running MiXCR on the 5' RACE reads. The sample has fewer than 700,000 distinct CDR3 sequences; over 40% are singletons. The source is an elderly man in good health. Sequencing was carried out using blood. The rearrangement uses TRBV4-2 and TRBJ2-3, with D perhaps TRBD2 (5 bases). The CDR3 loop reads CASSQPFGGTDMQYF. CDR3 DNA sequence: TGTGCCAGCAGCCAACCATTCGGAGGCACAGATATGCAGTATTTT.